The clone carrying this TCR beta chain was counted a few times. V lost 2 bases, J lost 0 bases, and 12 bases lay in between. Germline CDR1 reads SGDLS; CDR2 reads YYNGEE. This CDR3 comprises 17 residues. The sample originates from a study of CD8 T cells in ankylosing spondylitis. In TCRdb, the 5' RACE reads were re-called with MiXCR into one record per CDR3 protein. The sample holds 350,000 or so distinct CDR3 sequences; approximately 15% are singletons and the top ten take 1.1%. What was sequenced was blood, either unsorted or a sorted T cell fraction (not recorded which). The chain is built from TRBV9 and TRBJ2-6; D remains unclear. The TCR originated in a male donor with ankylosing spondylitis or in good health (not recorded which). CDR3 loop: CASSVFSTASGANVLTF. The CDR3 DNA follows: TGTGCCAGCAGCGTCTTTTCAACAGCCTCTGGGGCCAACGTCCTGACTTTC. Using reference TRBV9 and TRBJ2-6 for the parts outside the CDR3, the full variable domain is DSGVTQTPKHLITATGQRVTLRCSPRSGDLSVYWYQQSLDQGLQFLIQYYNGEERAKGNILERFSAQQFPDLHSELNLSSLELGDSALYFCASSVFSTASGANVLTFGAGSRLTVL.